A selection of T cell receptor beta chains follows, all from one sample in a study of OX40 agonist ivuxolimab in advanced cancers. Produced via immunoSEQ multiplex PCR; TCRdb's table is partial and in-frame only. The table has about 83,000 clones, about 86% seen once. Specimen: CD4+ or CD8+ T cells sorted from blood, collected in a trial of the OX40 agonist ivuxolimab. The receptors were gathered from an adult with an advanced solid tumor such as melanoma, head and neck, liver or kidney cancer. Both conserved end residues are trimmed from each CDR3. Size is omitted from some rows. Given values are once, few, many or a class for expanded clones.

TRBJ1-2 TRBV5-1 once ASSPWTDNYGYT
TRBJ2-2 TRBV7-6 . ASSLWGGNTGELF
TRBJ2-2 TRBV10-2 . ASSESGGTGELF
TRBJ1-5 TRBV19 once ASSILGGGKPQH
TRBJ2-2 TRBV28 . ASSFPGSNTGELF
TRBJ2-7 TRBV28 . ASSPRRLAASSYEQY
TRBJ1-1 TRBV27 . ASSGLTVPGAF
TRBJ1-5 TRBV19 . ASSDVGQGVSNQPQH
TRBJ2-7 TRBV18 few ASSLDLSYEQY
TRBJ1-5 TRBV28 . ASSPGGDSNQPQH
TRBJ2-5 TRBV11-3 . ASSWGSVGETQY
TRBJ2-5 TRBV7-2 . ASSYSGTGEETQY
TRBJ1-6 TRBV7-2 . ASSPRTGQATNSPLH
TRBJ2-1 TRBV5-1 . ASSPRAAHEQF
TRBJ1-2 TRBV2 . ASRERTGSNYGYT
TRBJ1-1 TRBV28 . ASSHIRPTEAF
TRBJ2-2 TRBV10-1 . ASSDSGENTGELF